This entry lists 31 T cell receptor beta chains sequenced from one sample in a study of Graves' ophthalmopathy and Graves' hyperthyroidism. Amplified material comprised TCR beta CDR3 regions derived from RNA transcripts. An opening RT-PCR round employed HTBI primers and preceded a second-round multiplex PCR. TCRdb fed the multiplex PCR reads into MiXCR, producing one record per CDR3 protein. Seen here are about half a million distinct CDR3 sequences, approximately 15% observed once, and the top ten hold approximately 9.8%. Input material: blood. The receptor set was obtained from a woman aged 30 to 39 with Graves' ophthalmopathy.

The gene calls are TRBV7-9 and TRBJ2-7, with 9 positions matching TRBD2. There are 15 residues in the CDR3. The junction had 10 bases not matched to a gene; V was cut back by 4 bases and J by 6 bases. Germline lookup yields CDR1 SEHNR and CDR2 FQNEAQ (reference sequence). DNA of the CDR3: TGTGCCAGCAGCTCGCGGGAGGGGCTCTCCGTCGAGCAGTACTTC. It yields the protein CASSSREGLSVEQYF.

A word on this clonotype: One end of the junction fails to match germline, which may point to a read error. The gene calls are TRBV27 and TRBJ1-1, with 7 bases aligning to TRBD1. CDR1 is MNHEY and CDR2 is SMNVEV in the germline V gene (reference sequence). This CDR3 contains 14 residues. The CDR3 sequence: CASNLHRGVTEAFF. The CDR3 DNA reads as TGTGCCAGCAATTTACACAGGGGCGTCACTGAAGCTTTCTTT.

This clonotype was recorded a few times. The chain links TRBV11-2 to TRBJ2-7; 8 positions agree with TRBD2. V gave up 0 bases and J gave up 5 bases; unmatched junction bases: 6. Germline V gene data show CDR1 as SGHAT and CDR2 as FQNNGV. This CDR3 is 15 amino acids long. The CDR3 here is CASSLDSGTRNEQYF. In DNA, the CDR3 is TGTGCCAGCAGCTTAGACTCCGGGACTAGGAACGAGCAGTACTTC.

This clonotype has a count of ten or more. CDR3 sequence reads: CASSLSPRGDGYTF. The CDR3 DNA reads as TGTGCCAGCAGTTTATCCCCCAGGGGGGATGGCTACACCTTC. The rearrangement joins TRBV27 to TRBJ1-2; the match to TRBD1 covers 7 bases. V lost 0 bases, J lost 6 bases, and 4 bases stayed unmatched. Germline CDR1 and CDR2: MNHEY and SMNVEV (reference sequence). The length of the CDR3 is 14 residues.

This clonotype was seen repeatedly, ten times or more. The V gene is TRBV6-1, the J gene TRBJ2-7; a possible D gene is TRBD1 (6 bases). V was shortened by 9 bases and J by 4 bases, with 16 bases between the two germline ends. This CDR3 is 13 amino acids long. The germline CDR1 and CDR2 sequences are MNHNS and SASEGT. CDR3 sequence reads: CASVYDRRYEQYF. The CDR3 DNA reads as TGTGCCAGTGTTTATGACAGGAGGTACGAGCAGTACTTC.

The chain has TRBV28 and TRBJ2-7; TRBD2 matches 8 bases. Unmatched junction bases numbered 2, after V lost 3 bases and J lost 4 bases. Germline V gene sequence: CDR1 MDHEN, CDR2 SYDVKM. The CDR3 covers 13 residues. CDR3 in DNA: TGTGCCAGCAGTTTTCAGCGGGGGTACGAGCAGTACTTC. It translates to CASSFQRGYEQYF.

This clonotype was counted at least ten times. The genes are TRBV19 and TRBJ1-2, with no clear D. This CDR3 is 13 amino acids long. In germline, CDR1 is LNHDA, CDR2 SQIVND (reference sequence). The V gene lost 3 bases and the J gene lost 4 bases, with 9 bases spanning the gap. The CDR3 here is CASSIGEVYGYTF. Written as DNA, the CDR3 is TGTGCCAGTAGTATCGGGGAGGTCTATGGCTACACCTTC.

The sample holds many counts of this clonotype. The chain combines TRBV27 with TRBJ1-1; D not certain. Germline CDR1 MNHEY, CDR2 SMNVEV (reference sequence). V shed 6 bases and J shed 1 base, with 9 bases lying between them. This CDR3 has 13 amino acids. This chain's CDR3 is CASSLIRNTEAFF. CDR3 DNA: TGTGCCAGCAGCCTAATAAGGAACACTGAAGCTTTCTTT.

This clonotype was found many times. V is TRBV11-2 and J is TRBJ2-7; tentatively, D is TRBD2 (5 bases). CDR1 is SGHAT, CDR2 FQNNGV, per germline. There are 15 residues in the CDR3. Trimming stripped 6 bases from V and 2 bases from J, with 17 bases between. The CDR3 protein is CASSPWAGQTYEQYF. CDR3 in DNA: TGTGCCAGCAGTCCCTGGGCGGGCCAAACCTACGAGCAGTACTTC.

This clonotype was recorded at least ten times. The V gene is TRBV30, the J gene TRBJ1-2; no clear D. In germline, CDR1 is GTSNPN, CDR2 SVGIG (reference sequence). The length of the CDR3 is 12 residues. V shed 1 base and J shed 5 bases, with 8 bases lying between them. The CDR3 here is CAWSGLGYGYTF. CDR3 sequence (DNA): TGTGCCTGGAGTGGACTGGGGTATGGCTACACCTTC.

This chain uses TRBV18 with TRBJ1-5, with D maybe TRBD1 (6 bases). The CDR3 consists of 14 residues. CDR1 and CDR2 from the germline V gene are KGHSH and LQKENI. V lost 6 bases and J 3 bases, leaving 12 bases between the germline ends. The CDR3 spells CASSARTDNQPQHF. CDR3 in DNA: TGTGCCAGCTCCGCCAGGACAGACAATCAGCCCCAGCATTTT.

This clonotype was detected ten times or more. The chain recombines TRBV27 with TRBJ2-2; TRBD2 matches at 8 bases. CDR1 is MNHEY and CDR2 is SMNVEV in the germline V gene (reference sequence). Trimming removed 5 bases from V and 3 bases from J; junction bases left unmatched: 5. The CDR3 is 15 residues long. The CDR3 DNA follows: TGTGCCAGCAGTGTGACTAGCGCGCACACCGGGGAGCTGTTTTTT. Amino acids: CASSVTSAHTGELFF.

In this sample, this clonotype turned up many times. This sequence joins TRBV12-3 or TRBV12-4 and TRBJ1-6; no reliable D call. CDR3 size: 14 residues. Trimming took 2 bases from V and 7 from J, leaving 9 bases between them. The CDR3 nucleotides read TGTGCCAGCAGTTTACAACGAAAGAATTCACCCCTCCACTTT. It specifies CASSLQRKNSPLHF.

The sample holds many counts of this clonotype. This sequence joins TRBV20-1 and TRBJ1-2; TRBD1 is a possible D gene (6 bases). Deletions cut 1 base from V and 7 bases from J, with 16 bases between. The V gene's germline CDR1 is DFQATT and CDR2 SNEGSKA (reference sequence). This CDR3 comprises 14 residues. CDR3 sequence (DNA): TGCAGTGCTAGAGGAGGTTCAGGGGTAATTGGCTACACCTTC. Encoded protein: CSARGGSGVIGYTF.

This clonotype was found many times. This sequence joins TRBV19 and TRBJ1-1, with D possibly being TRBD1 (6 bases). Germline V gives CDR1 LNHDA, CDR2 SQIVND (reference sequence). V shed 5 bases and J shed 5 bases, with 18 bases lying between them. This CDR3 is 15 amino acids long. CDR3 sequence: CASSPSTGRRTEAFF. CDR3 sequence (DNA): TGTGCCAGTAGTCCCTCGACAGGAAGGAGGACTGAAGCTTTCTTT.

This clonotype was counted at least ten times. The rearrangement joins TRBV20-1 to TRBJ1-5; the D gene is possibly TRBD1 (5 bases). This CDR3 is built from 15 residues. The germline V and J ends were trimmed by 3 bases and 0 bases, with 12 bases remaining between them. From germline, CDR1 is DFQATT and CDR2 SNEGSKA (reference sequence). CDR3 DNA: TGCAGTGCTAGCCCGGGGCCAGCTAGCAATCAGCCCCAGCATTTT. Protein product: CSASPGPASNQPQHF.

This clonotype has more than one count but fewer than ten. The rearrangement joins TRBV12-3 or TRBV12-4 to TRBJ1-2, with D possibly being TRBD1 (6 bases). V shed 2 bases and J shed 5 bases, with 15 bases lying between them. There are 15 residues in the CDR3. The CDR3 DNA follows: TGTGCCAGCAGTTTATGGACAGTTGGAGGGTATGGCTACACCTTC. Its translation is CASSLWTVGGYGYTF.

This chain joins TRBV6-2 or TRBV6-3 and TRBJ1-1, with 8 nucleotides matching TRBD1. The CDR3 covers 18 residues. The V and J ends lost 7 bases and 0 bases, in that order; junction bases with no gene match: 16. Per germline, CDR1 MNHEY and CDR2 SVGEGT. The CDR3 here is CASTQTNRGIGLNTEAFF. The CDR3 DNA reads as TGTGCCAGCACCCAAACCAACAGGGGGATTGGGCTGAACACTGAAGCTTTCTTT.

This clonotype appeared a few times. The chain carries TRBV30 and TRBJ1-1; perhaps TRBD1 as D (5 bases). V was shortened by 5 bases and J by 4 bases, with 11 bases between the two germline ends. Germline V lookup: CDR1 GTSNPN, CDR2 SVGIG (reference sequence). The CDR3 length is 12 residues. CDR3 bases: TGTGCCTGGGGGGACCTGGCCACTGAAGCTTTCTTT. Its protein is CAWGDLATEAFF.

This clonotype was picked up many times. This chain links TRBV7-3 with TRBJ1-6, with a possible D match to TRBD1 (5 bases). With 8 bases removed from V and 7 bases from J, the gap between germline ends came to 12 bases. Germline CDR1 and CDR2: SGHTA and FQGTGA. CDR3 length equals 13 residues. The CDR3 sequence is CASLGRVNSPLHF. The DNA for the CDR3 is TGTGCCAGCCTCGGCAGGGTGAATTCACCCCTCCACTTT.

This chain links TRBV29-1 with TRBJ1-6; 8 bases match TRBD1. The V segment lost 4 bases and the J segment 9 bases; nucleotides outside the gene matches: 5. The CDR3 has 13 amino acids. Germline-derived CDR1 and CDR2 are SQVTM and ANQGSEA. The CDR3 reads CSVAGQDGSPLHF. CDR3 coding DNA: TGCAGCGTTGCGGGACAGGATGGTTCACCCCTCCACTTT.

Note on this clonotype: The conserved closing phenylalanine or tryptophan is absent in this CDR3, likely reflecting a read error. The CDR3 DNA follows: TGTGCCAGCACGGCGGGGGCCCAACAAGAGTCCCAGTACTAC. It specifies CASTAGAQQESQYY. The chain combines TRBV12-3 or TRBV12-4 with TRBJ2-5; the D gene is possibly TRBD2 (7 bases). CDR3 length: 14 residues.

This clonotype was detected many times. The chain has TRBV19 and TRBJ1-2; D not certain. Germline assignment: CDR1 LNHDA and CDR2 SQIVND (reference sequence). The V end was cut by 10 bases, the J end by 2 bases, with 14 bases between. The CDR3 is 13 amino acids. This CDR3 reads CATGAQGNYGYTF. Here the CDR3 DNA reads TGTGCCACGGGAGCACAAGGAAACTATGGCTACACCTTC.

Concerning this clonotype itself: A much more abundant neighbour one base away suggests this may be a read error. The chain recombines TRBV11-1 with TRBJ2-7; 7 positions agree with TRBD1. J lost 6 bases, V lost 8 bases, and 16 bases had no gene match. The germline V gene has CDR1 SGHAT and CDR2 FQDESV (reference sequence). The CDR3 covers 15 residues. CDR3 DNA: TGTGCCAGCTGCTCCACAAGACAGGGACGGGGCGAGCAGTACTTC. It specifies CASCSTRQGRGEQYF. Combining the CDR3 with reference TRBV11-1 and TRBJ2-7 gives the whole variable domain EAEVAQSPRYKITEKSQAVAFWCDPISGHATLYWYRQILGQGPELLVQFQDESVVDDSQLPKDRFSAERLKGVDSTLKIQPAELGDSAMYLCASCSTRQGRGEQYFGPGTRLTVT.

The chain recombines TRBV5-1 with TRBJ1-2, with a possible D match to TRBD1 (6 bases). The CDR3 spans 15 residues. Germline CDR1 and CDR2: SGHRS and YFSETQ. V shed 4 bases and J shed 3 bases, with 16 bases lying between them. CDR3 amino acids: CASSGGQLAHYGYTF. The CDR3 DNA follows: TGCGCCAGCAGCGGAGGACAGCTCGCACACTATGGCTACACCTTC.

This clonotype showed up many times. The chain couples TRBV10-3 to TRBJ1-1, with TRBD1 as a possible D gene (5 bases). The V gene lost 7 bases and the J gene lost 1 base, with 7 bases spanning the gap. CDR3 size: 12 residues. Germline V CDR1 and CDR2: ENHRY, SYGVKD. The CDR3 loop is CAIKQANTEAFF. The DNA for the CDR3 is TGTGCCATCAAACAGGCGAACACTGAAGCTTTCTTT.

The sample holds many counts of this clonotype. The CDR3 region is CASRRQGTGGYTF. In DNA, the CDR3 is TGTGCCAGCAGGAGGCAGGGAACAGGGGGCTACACCTTC. The V and J genes are TRBV28 and TRBJ1-2; D might be TRBD1 (6 bases). CDR3 length equals 13 residues. V was pared by 6 bases and J by 8 bases, with 16 bases between. The germline V gene encodes CDR1 MDHEN and CDR2 SYDVKM.

The table lists this clonotype with many counts. This chain joins TRBV11-2 and TRBJ2-7; a possible D gene is TRBD1 (5 bases). The CDR3 has 15 residues. V was trimmed by 5 bases and J by 0 bases, leaving 14 bases between them. Germline values: CDR1 SGHAT, CDR2 FQNNGV. This CDR3 reads CASSLQGGASYEQYF. Written as DNA, the CDR3 is TGTGCCAGCAGCCTGCAGGGCGGAGCCTCCTACGAGCAGTACTTC.

This clonotype was observed at least ten times. The chain recombines TRBV7-9 with TRBJ1-1; D gene ambiguous. The CDR3 loop spans 15 amino acids. Germline V gives CDR1 SEHNR, CDR2 FQNEAQ (reference sequence). Trimming left V 1 base short and J 1 base short, with 10 bases between. CDR3 in DNA: TGTGCCAGCAGCTTAGGTGGGGTCGGGAACACTGAAGCTTTCTTT. Translation: CASSLGGVGNTEAFF.

This clonotype showed up just a few times. One base away lies a much larger clone, so this may be a sequencing read error. The chain uses TRBV7-9 and TRBJ2-5, with a weak D call TRBD1 (5 bases). This CDR3 has 12 amino acids. From germline, CDR1 is SEHNR and CDR2 FQNEAQ (reference sequence). The CDR3: CASGALQETQDF. The CDR3 DNA sequence: TGTGCCAGTGGGGCCCTCCAAGAGACCCAGGACTTC.

This clonotype was detected ten times or more. The chain uses TRBV30 and TRBJ1-5; 10 positions match TRBD1. CDR3 length: 18 amino acids. The J segment lost 1 base and the V segment lost 0 bases, leaving 9 bases of the junction unmatched. Germline CDR1 GTSNPN, CDR2 SVGIG (reference sequence). The CDR3 sequence is CAWSVPDRGMGSNQPQHF. In DNA form, the CDR3 reads TGTGCCTGGAGTGTCCCGGACAGGGGGATGGGGAGCAATCAGCCCCAGCATTTT.